Presented here are 22 T cell receptor beta chains from one specimen sequenced in a study of blood T cells in healthy people across ages. PCR was performed a second time for 7 to 11 cycles using a sample-barcoded 5' primer and a J-beta primer mix. MiXCR, run by TCRdb on the 5' RACE reads, gives a single entry per CDR3 protein. Of 800,000 to 900,000 distinct CDR3 sequences in the sample, roughly 60% are singletons; the top ten hold 25% to 30%. Sequencing input: blood. Source of these receptors: a man between 25 and 39 years old in good health.

This chain's CDR3 is CASSQEIGVSGETQYF. In nucleotides, the CDR3 is TGCGCCAGCAGCCAAGAAATCGGGGTCAGTGGGGAGACCCAGTACTTC. The J gene is TRBJ2-5, the V gene TRBV4-3, with a tentative D call TRBD2 (5 bases). The CDR3 length is 16 residues. The germline gives CDR1 LGHNA, CDR2 YSLEER. Trimming stripped 0 bases from V and 5 bases from J, with 16 bases between.

The rearrangement links TRBV6-5 to TRBJ2-7, with D tentatively TRBD1 (5 bases). Per the germline V gene, CDR1 is MNHEY and CDR2 is SVGAGI. The V and J ends lost 3 bases and 3 bases respectively, with 12 bases between them. This CDR3 is 14 amino acids long. CDR3 region: CASSYATESYEQYF. DNA for the CDR3: TGTGCCAGCAGTTATGCGACAGAAAGCTACGAGCAGTACTTC.

This clonotype was detected only a few times. The chain joins TRBV6-6 to TRBJ2-6; 7 bases line up with TRBD2. The CDR3 sequence is 17 residues long. The germline CDR1 and CDR2 sequences are MNHNY and SVGAGI (reference sequence). J gave up 0 bases and V 2 bases, and 4 bases lay outside the gene matches. The CDR3 reads CASSYREEHSGANVLTF. The CDR3 region has the DNA TGTGCCAGCAGTTACCGGGAGGAACACTCTGGGGCCAACGTCCTGACTTTC.

The chain combines TRBV4-1 with TRBJ2-3; the D is unclear. The V and J ends lost 6 bases and 0 bases respectively, with 7 bases between them. The CDR3 is 13 residues long. CDR1 and CDR2 from the germline V gene are MGHRA and YSYEKL. The CDR3 DNA follows: TGCGCCAGCAGAAATCCTAGCACAGATACGCAGTATTTT. Its translation: CASRNPSTDTQYF.

This clonotype was observed a handful of times. V usage is TRBV7-8 and J usage is TRBJ1-1; the D gene is possibly TRBD1 (5 bases). Trimming removed 5 bases from V and 6 bases from J, with 19 bases in between. The CDR3 is made up of 15 amino acids. CDR1 and CDR2 from the germline V gene are SGHVS and FQNEAQ. The CDR3 spells CASSPLVGVGSEAFF. For the CDR3, the DNA is TGTGCCAGCAGCCCCCTGGTGGGGGTGGGTTCTGAAGCTTTCTTT.

The V and J genes are TRBV29-1 and TRBJ2-4, with 11 nucleotides matching TRBD1. TRBJ2-7 explains the end of the DNA better; the J call may be wrong. The germline V gene encodes CDR1 SQVTM and CDR2 ANQGSEA. The CDR3 covers 13 residues. In DNA, the CDR3 is TGCAGCGTTGTTGGGGACAGGGGGTACGAGCAGTACTTC. Translated, it gives CSVVGDRGYEQYF.

Of note for this clonotype: One junction end does not reproduce the germline sequence, and a read error may be involved. The chain employs TRBV18 and TRBJ1-4, with D possibly matching TRBD1 (5 bases). Germline V gene lookup returns CDR1 KGHSH and CDR2 LQKENI. The CDR3 has 20 amino acids. CDR3 residues: CASPPRPGTQGGAANEKLFF. CDR3 nucleotides: TGTGCCAGCCCACCGAGACCTGGGACCCAGGGAGGGGCAGCTAATGAAAAACTGTTTTTT.

This clonotype was counted only a few times. The chain uses TRBV20-1 and TRBJ2-7, with TRBD1 matching 7 bases. The germline gives CDR1 DFQATT, CDR2 SNEGSKA (reference sequence). This CDR3 region has 14 residues. CDR3 in amino acids: CSELLGQDSYEQYF. In DNA form, the CDR3 reads TGCAGCGAGCTCCTAGGACAGGACTCCTACGAGCAGTACTTC.

This clonotype has just a few counts. The chain joins TRBV7-9 to TRBJ2-5; D perhaps matches TRBD1 (5 bases). Trimming took 11 bases from V and 5 from J, leaving 18 bases between them. The germline gives CDR1 SEHNR, CDR2 FQNEAQ (reference sequence). The CDR3 loop spans 13 amino acids. CDR3 nucleotides: TGTGCCGGGGCCCGGAAAGGAGAGGAGACCCAGTACTTC. Translating gives CAGARKGEETQYF.

Comment on this clonotype: One junction end does not reproduce the germline sequence, and a read error may be involved. V gene TRBV15 combines with J gene TRBJ2-5, with 7 bases fitting TRBD1. TRBJ2-7 matches the DNA end more closely, so the J call is doubtful. This CDR3 is built from 15 residues. The germline gives CDR1 LNHNV, CDR2 YYDKDF (reference sequence). Here the CDR3 DNA reads TGTGCCACCAGCCGAGACAGGGCAAAGATCTACGAGCAGTACTTC. The encoded protein is CATSRDRAKIYEQYF.

The rearrangement uses TRBV7-3 and TRBJ1-5; 8 bases are shared with TRBD1. Germline CDR1 reads SGHTA; CDR2 reads FQGTGA. V was pared by 5 bases and J by 4 bases, with 10 bases of the junction left unmatched. The CDR3 is 16 amino acids. CDR3 region: CASSLGTGRTNQPQHF. CDR3 nucleotide sequence: TGTGCCAGCAGCCTAGGGACAGGACGAACTAATCAGCCCCAGCATTTT.

The J gene is TRBJ2-1, the V gene TRBV12-3 or TRBV12-4; D is possibly TRBD1 (6 bases). Trimming shortened V by 5 bases and J by 9 bases, and 17 bases separated the two germline ends. The CDR3 extends over 14 amino acids. In DNA, the CDR3 is TGTGCCAGCAGTGACCGGAATGTAGGGGGTGAGCAGTTCTTC. Its translation is CASSDRNVGGEQFF.

V and J are TRBV6-2 or TRBV6-3 and TRBJ2-1; D is perhaps TRBD1 (5 bases). The CDR3 is 15 residues long. CDR1 is MNHEY and CDR2 is SVGEGT in the germline V gene. V shed 2 bases and J shed 6 bases, with 14 bases lying between them. CDR3 DNA sequence: TGTGCCAGCAGTTACAGGGGTCCCCCCAGCAATGAGCAGTTCTTC. Amino acid sequence: CASSYRGPPSNEQFF.

This chain joins TRBV20-1 and TRBJ1-1; D not certain. The CDR3 runs to 12 residues. The V and J ends lost 3 bases and 3 bases respectively, with 8 bases between them. Germline V gene sequence: CDR1 DFQATT, CDR2 SNEGSKA (reference sequence). CDR3 in DNA: TGCAGTGCTAGGGAGGTACACACTGAAGCTTTCTTT. Amino acid sequence: CSAREVHTEAFF.

This chain connects TRBV9 to TRBJ2-7; D not resolved. The germline gives CDR1 SGDLS, CDR2 YYNGEE. The CDR3 runs 16 residues. Trimming left V 0 bases short and J 0 bases short, with 13 bases between. CDR3 sequence: CASSVEAGPHSYEQYF. DNA of the CDR3: TGTGCCAGCAGCGTAGAGGCAGGCCCCCACTCCTACGAGCAGTACTTC.

This sequence joins TRBV20-1 and TRBJ2-1; TRBD1 matches 7 bases. The trim removed 0 bases at V and 8 bases at J, leaving 10 bases unmatched. The CDR3 runs 15 residues. The germline V gene encodes CDR1 DFQATT and CDR2 SNEGSKA (reference sequence). Written as DNA, the CDR3 is TGCAGTGCTAGAGATGTTAAGGGGGCGCGAGATGAGCAGTTCTTC. The encoded protein is CSARDVKGARDEQFF.

The chain is built from TRBV13 and TRBJ2-7, with a tentative D call TRBD1 (5 bases). The V end lost 5 bases, the J end lost 0 bases, and 11 bases lay between the germline ends. CDR1 and CDR2 (germline): PRHDT, FYEKMQ (reference sequence). This CDR3 is built from 14 residues. The CDR3 spells CASSHIQVSYEQYF. Here the CDR3 DNA reads TGTGCCAGCAGCCACATACAGGTCTCCTACGAGCAGTACTTC.

This clonotype has more than one count but fewer than ten. The chain links TRBV28 to TRBJ2-7; D remains ambiguous. Germline lookup yields CDR1 MDHEN and CDR2 SYDVKM. The CDR3 is 12 residues long. The germline V and J ends were trimmed by 6 bases and 3 bases, with 9 bases remaining between them. CDR3 DNA: TGTGCCAGCAGACCTATGGGCTACGAGCAGTACTTC. It specifies CASRPMGYEQYF.

This clonotype has a handful of counts. V is TRBV4-2 and J is TRBJ1-2; unclear D gene. The CDR3 sequence is 16 residues long. The ends were cut back, 0 bases at V and 5 bases at J, with 16 bases in the middle. The germline gives CDR1 LGHNA, CDR2 YNFKEQ. The CDR3 region is CASSQEERAGSYGYTF. CDR3 in DNA: TGTGCCAGCAGCCAAGAAGAGAGGGCGGGGTCTTATGGCTACACCTTC.

This clonotype occurred a few times. This rearrangement joins TRBV20-1 to TRBJ2-1; 11 nucleotides align to TRBD2. The V segment lost 6 bases and the J segment 6 bases; nucleotides outside the gene matches: 10. Looked up from germline, CDR1 is DFQATT and CDR2 is SNEGSKA (reference sequence). The CDR3 totals 15 residues. The CDR3 DNA reads TGCAGTGCCCGGCTAGCGGGGGGTCCCCTCAATGAGCAGTTCTTC. This gives the protein CSARLAGGPLNEQFF.

The chain couples TRBV7-8 to TRBJ2-3, with TRBD1 as a possible D gene (6 bases). Trimming took 5 bases from V and 4 from J, leaving 13 bases between them. The CDR3 has 14 residues. Looked up from germline, CDR1 is SGHVS and CDR2 is FQNEAQ. The CDR3 coding sequence is TGTGCCAGCAGCCCTCTAAGGGGGTCAGATACGCAGTATTTT. Its translation is CASSPLRGSDTQYF.

This chain uses TRBV12-3 or TRBV12-4 with TRBJ2-4; TRBD1 matches at 7 bases. Matching the DNA end better, TRBJ2-7 makes the J call doubtful. The CDR3 runs to 14 residues. The CDR3 spells CASIRLTGWYEQYF. The CDR3 region has the DNA TGTGCCAGCATCCGCCTGACAGGGTGGTACGAGCAGTACTTC.